This T cell receptor beta chain was found in a study of T cells in women clearing cervical HPV infection. Using immunoSEQ multiplex PCR, the repertoire was profiled, and TCRdb retains in-frame clones only, with some absent. This sample contains 45,000 to 55,000 clones. A word on this clone: The read is 3 residues too short to cover the CDR3 end, so that end is filled in from the germline J gene.

Germline V gene sequence: CDR1 SGHNT, CDR2 YYREEE (reference sequence). The ends were cut back, 2 bases at V and 7 bases at J, with 15 bases in the middle. This CDR3 has 14 residues. The sequenced sample consisted of blood buffy coat. The rearrangement uses TRBV5-4 and TRBJ1-2; D might be TRBD1 (5 bases). This sequence was found in a woman between 18 and 69 years old with a cervical HPV16 infection that either progressed to CIN3+ or cleared (not recorded which). The CDR3 reads CASSLSRQGGGYTF. Partial CDR3 DNA: TGTGCCAGCAGCTTAAGTCGGCAGGGAGGTGGC.